Described below is a single T cell receptor (beta chain) sequence and its context. The sample originates from a study of blood T cell repertoires in COVID-19. Methods used by the authors: Reference gene primers were amplified, and this amplification served to estimate nucleated cell counts. Data came from immunoSEQ multiplex PCR; TCRdb stores just in-frame clones and leaves some out. D and trimming come from the DNA, and the V and J calls and clone size come from that table. The sample shows around 200,000 clones, roughly nine tenths of them seen only once. Trimming at V came to 3 bases and at J to 0 bases, leaving 7 bases not matched to a gene. The CDR3 length is 16 residues. Germline V lookup: CDR1 LGHNA, CDR2 YSLEER.

This TCR was recovered from a man between 65 and 85 years old with acute or convalescent COVID-19. The chain employs TRBV4-3 and TRBJ1-1, with 7 positions matching TRBD1. The sample was peripheral blood. The CDR3 DNA sequence: TGCGCCAGCAGCCAGGGTTCGGGACAGTTGAACACTGAAGCTTTCTTT. Translating it yields CASSQGSGQLNTEAFF.